The rows below give T cell receptor beta chains drawn from one sample of a study of cytomegalovirus exposure and HLA in healthy donors. Libraries were prepared by immunoSEQ multiplex PCR; TCRdb keeps only in-frame clonotypes and omits some of them. The sample lists 150,000 to 200,000 clones, about 83% occurring once. The sample taken for sequencing was PBMCs. The receptors here all came from a female donor in good health and CMV-seronegative. Each CDR3 is given with its conserved first and last residue. Each record gives: J gene, V gene, D gene, clone size, CDR3 protein, CDR3 DNA. The D gene is left open where the match is weak. Clone sizes are given selectively: once, few, many, or a class where the clone is expanded.

J: TRBJ2-1; V: TRBV5-4; D: NA; size: few; CDR3: CASSIGGALDEQFF; DNA: TGTGCCAGCAGCATAGGGGGGGCATTGGATGAGCAGTTCTTC
J: TRBJ1-5; V: TRBV7-9; D: NA; size: NA; CDR3: CASSLAIAQGRQPQHF; DNA: TGTGCCAGCAGCTTAGCGATTGCACAGGGACGACAGCCCCAGCATTTT
J: TRBJ1-2; V: TRBV10-3; D: TRBD1; size: once; CDR3: CAITKLDRGGYGYTF; DNA: TGTGCCATCACCAAATTGGACAGGGGTGGCTATGGCTACACCTTC
J: TRBJ2-3; V: TRBV5-4; D: TRBD2; size: NA; CDR3: CASSLGSGGADTQYF; DNA: TGTGCCAGCAGCTTGGGTAGCGGGGGGGCAGATACGCAGTATTTT
J: TRBJ2-2; V: TRBV30; D: NA; size: NA; CDR3: CAWETVIGTGELFF; DNA: TGTGCCTGGGAGACAGTCATTGGCACCGGGGAGCTGTTTTTT
J: TRBJ2-7; V: TRBV9; D: NA; size: few; CDR3: CASSPTRAGYEQYF; DNA: TGTGCCAGCAGCCCCACACGGGCGGGATACGAGCAGTACTTC
J: TRBJ1-5; V: TRBV6-5; D: NA; size: NA; CDR3: CASRPSGDSNQPQHF; DNA: TGTGCCAGCAGGCCGTCAGGGGACAGCAATCAGCCCCAGCATTTT
J: TRBJ2-5; V: TRBV4-3; D: NA; size: NA; CDR3: CASSQDFGPRETQYF; DNA: TGCGCCAGCAGCCAAGATTTCGGTCCTCGGGAGACCCAGTACTTC
J: TRBJ2-7; V: TRBV4-2; D: TRBD2; size: NA; CDR3: CASSQVLAGDLGEQYF; DNA: TGTGCCAGCAGCCAAGTATTAGCGGGGGACCTCGGGGAGCAGTACTTC
J: TRBJ2-7; V: TRBV5-1; D: TRBD1; size: NA; CDR3: CASSFGTGGREQYF; DNA: TGCGCCAGCAGCTTTGGGACAGGGGGGAGGGAGCAGTACTTC
J: TRBJ1-6; V: TRBV7-8; D: NA; size: NA; CDR3: CASSLAFGRDSPLHF; DNA: TGTGCCAGCAGCTTAGCGTTTGGGCGGGATTCACCCCTCCACTTT
J: TRBJ1-5; V: TRBV11-1; D: NA; size: NA; CDR3: CASSLDWDQPQHF; DNA: TGTGCCAGCAGCCTGGACTGGGATCAGCCCCAGCATTTT
J: TRBJ2-7; V: TRBV7-3; D: TRBD2; size: NA; CDR3: CASSSGRGAIYEQYF; DNA: TGTGCCAGCAGCTCCGGGAGGGGGGCGATCTACGAGCAGTACTTC
J: TRBJ2-1; V: TRBV29-1; D: TRBD2; size: NA; CDR3: CSVPMLGRPGGSYNEQFF; DNA: TGCAGCGTTCCCATGTTGGGCAGGCCCGGCGGGAGCTACAATGAGCAGTTCTTC
J: TRBJ2-1; V: TRBV27; D: TRBD2; size: NA; CDR3: CASSPAGGSHNEQFF; DNA: TGTGCCAGCAGTCCAGCGGGGGGTTCACACAATGAGCAGTTCTTC
J: TRBJ2-7; V: TRBV6-5; D: NA; size: NA; CDR3: CASSPIGYEQYF; DNA: TGTGCCAGCAGTCCGATCGGCTACGAGCAGTACTTC
J: TRBJ2-1; V: TRBV11-3; D: NA; size: NA; CDR3: CASSLNLNNEQFF; DNA: TGTGCCAGCAGCTTAAATCTAAACAATGAGCAGTTCTTC
J: TRBJ2-7; V: TRBV7-2; D: TRBD1; size: NA; CDR3: CASEDRGGYEQYF; DNA: TGTGCCAGCGAGGACAGGGGGGGGTACGAGCAGTACTTC
J: TRBJ2-3; V: TRBV27; D: NA; size: NA; CDR3: CASSPFTGGGGTDTQYF; DNA: TGTGCCAGCAGCCCATTTACAGGGGGAGGGGGTACAGATACGCAGTATTTT
J: TRBJ2-1; V: TRBV4-1; D: TRBD2; size: NA; CDR3: CASSQKEGGRTNEQFF; DNA: TGCGCCAGCAGCCAAAAGGAGGGCGGGAGGACTAATGAGCAGTTCTTC
J: TRBJ2-7; V: TRBV27; D: NA; size: few; CDR3: CASSFGFTYEQYF; DNA: TGTGCCAGCAGTTTCGGTTTCACCTACGAGCAGTACTTC
J: TRBJ1-1; V: TRBV7-6; D: TRBD1; size: NA; CDR3: CASSSGQGLNTEAFF; DNA: TGTGCCAGCAGCTCTGGACAGGGGCTGAACACTGAAGCTTTCTTT
J: TRBJ2-2; V: TRBV28; D: NA; size: NA; CDR3: CASSLISGFTGELFF; DNA: TGTGCCAGCAGCTTAATCAGCGGGTTCACCGGGGAGCTGTTTTTT
J: TRBJ1-2; V: TRBV6-4; D: TRBD1; size: NA; CDR3: CASSATGGNNYGYTF; DNA: TGTGCCAGCAGTGCGACAGGGGGAAATAACTATGGCTACACCTTC
J: TRBJ2-7; V: TRBV11-2; D: TRBD1; size: NA; CDR3: CASSLGGTGSYEQYF; DNA: TGTGCCAGCAGCTTAGGCGGGACAGGTTCCTACGAGCAGTACTTC
J: TRBJ2-5; V: TRBV7-8; D: TRBD2; size: NA; CDR3: CASSIESGNQETQYF; DNA: TGTGCCAGCAGCATCGAGAGCGGGAACCAAGAGACCCAGTACTTC
J: TRBJ1-5; V: TRBV6-1; D: NA; size: NA; CDR3: CASSSILHQPQHF; DNA: TGTGCCAGCAGTTCAATACTACATCAGCCCCAGCATTTT
J: TRBJ2-1; V: TRBV7-6; D: TRBD2; size: NA; CDR3: CASSSLAGSSYNEQFF; DNA: TGTGCCAGCAGCTCTCTAGCGGGGTCCTCCTACAATGAGCAGTTCTTC
J: TRBJ1-2; V: TRBV6-5; D: TRBD1; size: NA; CDR3: CASSPTRQGWNGYTF; DNA: TGTGCCAGCAGCCCAACGAGACAGGGGTGGAATGGCTACACCTTC
J: TRBJ1-2; V: TRBV5-1; D: NA; size: NA; CDR3: CASSLGGSNYGYTF; DNA: TGCGCCAGCAGCTTGGGGGGCAGCAACTATGGCTACACCTTC
J: TRBJ1-1; V: TRBV6-6; D: TRBD1; size: NA; CDR3: CASSLLGRGDTEAFF; DNA: TGTGCCAGCAGTTTACTCGGCAGGGGGGACACTGAAGCTTTCTTT
J: TRBJ2-1; V: TRBV7-2; D: NA; size: NA; CDR3: CASSPLSSYNEQFF; DNA: TGTGCCAGCAGCCCCTTGAGCTCCTACAATGAGCAGTTCTTC
J: TRBJ1-4; V: TRBV28; D: TRBD1; size: NA; CDR3: CASSPVTGTNEKLFF; DNA: TGTGCCAGCAGTCCCGTGACAGGGACTAATGAAAAACTGTTTTTT
J: TRBJ2-7; V: TRBV7-9; D: TRBD2; size: few; CDR3: CASSLAGGPYEQYF; DNA: TGTGCCAGCAGCTTAGCGGGAGGGCCCTACGAGCAGTACTTC
J: TRBJ2-1; V: TRBV2; D: TRBD2; size: NA; CDR3: CASREEGGSRNEQFF; DNA: TGTGCCAGCAGGGAAGAGGGCGGGAGTCGAAATGAGCAGTTCTTC
J: TRBJ2-1; V: TRBV19; D: TRBD2; size: NA; CDR3: CASSTSSGAYNEQFF; DNA: TGTGCCAGTAGTACTTCTAGCGGAGCCTACAATGAGCAGTTCTTC